Below, 26 T cell receptor beta chains from the same sample are listed, as sequenced in a study of siplizumab effects on memory and regulatory T cells. Clones were read by immunoSEQ multiplex PCR, and TCRdb kept only the in-frame ones, dropping some. This table has nearly 85,000 clones, approximately 90% appearing once. Sequenced: Tregs sorted from blood. The receptors stem from a human donor in good health.

This clone was detected only once. The chain has TRBV6-5 and TRBJ1-2; 9 bases agree with TRBD1. CDR1 is MNHEY, CDR2 SVGAGI, per germline. Trimming cost V 5 bases and J 5 bases; bases outside gene matches: 9. The CDR3 consists of 15 residues. In nucleotides, the CDR3 is TGTGCCAGCAGTAACCGACGGACAGGGGAGTATGGCTACACCTTC. This gives the protein CASSNRRTGEYGYTF.

The chain is built from TRBV19 and TRBJ1-1; unclear D gene. The CDR3 runs to 13 residues. Germline V lookup: CDR1 LNHDA, CDR2 SQIVND (reference sequence). Trimming pared 3 bases from V and 4 bases from J, leaving 9 bases between. CDR3 in amino acids: CASSIAAGTEAFF. DNA for the CDR3: TGTGCCAGTAGTATCGCCGCGGGCACTGAAGCTTTCTTT.

The chain uses TRBV5-6 and TRBJ2-2; unclear D gene. The CDR3 contains 13 residues. V lost 3 bases to trimming and J lost 7 bases, with 10 bases between them. Per the germline V gene, CDR1 is SGHDT and CDR2 is YYEEEE. Here the CDR3 reads CASSSLSVGELFF. CDR3 bases: TGTGCCAGCAGCTCCCTATCAGTCGGGGAGCTGTTTTTT.

The V and J genes are TRBV5-6 and TRBJ2-1; 14 positions match TRBD2. Unmatched junction bases numbered 8, after V lost 4 bases and J lost 14 bases. The CDR3 has 14 residues. Per the germline V gene, CDR1 is SGHDT and CDR2 is YYEEEE. The CDR3 nucleotides read TGTGCCAGCAGCATAGGGACTAGCGGGGGTCCAAAGTTCTTC. Its translation is CASSIGTSGGPKFF.

This clone was seen a handful of times. The rearrangement uses TRBV6-5 and TRBJ2-1; 9 bases map to TRBD2. This CDR3 has 16 residues. V lost 0 bases to trimming and J lost 4 bases; unmatched junction nucleotides: 4. Per the germline V gene, CDR1 is MNHEY and CDR2 is SVGAGI. CDR3 protein: CASSYSALAGYNEQFF. The CDR3 DNA is TGTGCCAGCAGTTACTCGGCCCTAGCGGGATACAATGAGCAGTTCTTC.

This chain connects TRBV10-1 to TRBJ2-1; 7 nucleotides align to TRBD2. This CDR3 region has 15 residues. V was clipped by 3 bases and J by 7 bases; unmatched bases: 9. CDR1 WNHNN and CDR2 SYGVQD come from the germline V gene (reference sequence). The CDR3 reads CASSETGTTHNEQFF. Written as DNA, the CDR3 is TGCGCCAGCAGTGAAACGGGGACTACCCATAATGAGCAGTTCTTC.

J is TRBJ1-4 and V is TRBV4-2; 10 nucleotides match TRBD1. The CDR3 has 17 amino acids. Germline V gene lookup returns CDR1 LGHNA and CDR2 YNFKEQ. The V gene end was trimmed by 3 bases and the J gene end by 7 bases; junction bases not matched to a gene: 11. This chain's CDR3 is CASSHSGGGQGSEKLFF. The DNA of the CDR3 is TGTGCCAGCAGCCATTCTGGGGGGGGACAGGGGAGTGAAAAACTGTTTTTT.

The rearrangement uses TRBV27 and TRBJ2-3; 7 nucleotides line up with TRBD1. The CDR3 covers 13 residues. In germline, CDR1 is MNHEY, CDR2 SMNVEV (reference sequence). V dropped 6 bases and J dropped 5; count of bases not matched to a gene: 5. The chain's CDR3 is CASRPPGGDTQYF. CDR3 sequence (DNA): TGTGCCAGCAGGCCGCCAGGGGGAGATACGCAGTATTTT.

The V and J genes are TRBV5-4 and TRBJ2-3; 11 nucleotides align to TRBD2. CDR3 length equals 16 residues. Germline V gene lookup returns CDR1 SGHNT and CDR2 YYREEE (reference sequence). J lost 3 bases, V lost 4 bases, and 7 bases had no gene match. The CDR3 here is CASSGLLAGGTDTQYF. The DNA of the CDR3 is TGTGCCAGCAGCGGACTGCTAGCGGGGGGAACAGATACGCAGTATTTT.

This clone has just one count. The chain's CDR3 is CASSLPLPGVYEQYF. As DNA, the CDR3 is TGTGCCAGCAGTTTACCCCTCCCAGGAGTCTACGAGCAGTACTTC. The rearrangement links TRBV28 to TRBJ2-7, with D uncertain. Germline V gene data show CDR1 as MDHEN and CDR2 as SYDVKM. V was cut by 2 bases and J by 3 bases, with 14 bases left in between. The CDR3 contains 15 residues.

Notes on this clone: Germline is not matched at one junction end, which may reflect a read error. The chain couples TRBV2 to TRBJ1-2, with a weak D call TRBD1 (5 bases). This CDR3 is 13 amino acids long. Germline loops: CDR1 SNHLY, CDR2 FYNNEI. The CDR3 DNA is TGTGCCAGCGGTGATGACGGGACTTCAGGCTACACCTTC. This encodes CASGDDGTSGYTF.

The chain joins TRBV12-5 to TRBJ1-1; the match to TRBD1 covers 7 bases. Losses at the gene ends were 3 bases for V and 3 bases for J; bases not matched to a gene: 16. The CDR3 sequence is 18 residues long. The germline gives CDR1 LGHNT, CDR2 FRNRAP. The CDR3 bases are TGTGCTAGTGGTTTAGTTTTAGGGTTTCACAGGGGAGACACTGAAGCTTTCTTT. Residues: CASGLVLGFHRGDTEAFF.

This chain uses TRBV7-9 with TRBJ1-5, with TRBD1 as a possible D gene (5 bases). Germline CDR1 is SEHNR and CDR2 is FQNEAQ (reference sequence). Trimming shortened V by 2 bases and J by 6 bases, and 14 bases separated the two germline ends. The CDR3 is 15 residues long. The CDR3 spells CASSLSGAQSQPQHF. As DNA, the CDR3 is TGTGCCAGCAGCTTATCCGGGGCGCAAAGTCAGCCCCAGCATTTT.

The chain carries TRBV5-1 and TRBJ2-3, with TRBD2 matching 10 bases. Germline CDR1 and CDR2: SGHRS and YFSETQ. This CDR3 is built from 14 residues. J lost 0 bases, V lost 9 bases, and 4 bases had no gene match. The CDR3 loop is CAISSGGSTDTQYF. In DNA, the CDR3 is TGCGCCATCTCTAGCGGGGGAAGCACAGATACGCAGTATTTT.

The rearrangement links TRBV5-6 to TRBJ2-7; no reliable D call. V was shortened by 2 bases and J by 0 bases, with 9 bases between the two germline ends. Looked up from germline, CDR1 is SGHDT and CDR2 is YYEEEE. CDR3 length: 14 residues. The CDR3: CASSLRPLSYEQYF. CDR3 DNA sequence: TGTGCCAGCAGCTTAAGACCCCTCTCCTACGAGCAGTACTTC.

This chain connects TRBV5-1 to TRBJ2-7, with 9 bases fitting TRBD2. Trimming at V came to 3 bases and at J to 2 bases, leaving 9 bases not matched to a gene. The V gene's germline CDR1 is SGHRS and CDR2 YFSETQ. CDR3 length equals 16 residues. The CDR3 reads CASSYRGASGTYEQYF. In DNA form, the CDR3 reads TGCGCCAGCAGCTACCGGGGGGCTAGCGGGACCTACGAGCAGTACTTC.

V and J are TRBV10-2 and TRBJ1-6; 9 bases are a match to TRBD1. The CDR3 is made up of 14 amino acids. With 7 bases clipped from V and 7 bases from J, the junction kept 5 bases outside the gene matches. Germline V gene lookup returns CDR1 WSHSY and CDR2 SAAADI. CDR3 sequence reads: CASKPGTGNSPLHF. As DNA, the CDR3 is TGCGCCAGCAAACCCGGGACAGGGAATTCACCCCTCCACTTT.

CDR3 sequence: CASMRDRDNQPQHF. CDR3 nucleotides: TGTGCCAGCATGCGGGACAGGGACAATCAGCCCCAGCATTTT. The genes are TRBV2 and TRBJ1-5; 9 bases align to TRBD1. Losses at the gene ends were 7 bases for V and 3 bases for J; bases not matched to a gene: 4. The germline gives CDR1 SNHLY, CDR2 FYNNEI. The CDR3 consists of 14 residues.

The V and J genes are TRBV25-1 and TRBJ2-1; D possibly matches TRBD1 or TRBD2 (5 bases each). V was clipped by 6 bases and J by 3 bases, with 15 bases between them. The CDR3 totals 15 residues. Looked up from germline, CDR1 is MGHDK and CDR2 is SYGVNS. CDR3 protein: CASSRRDRIYNEQFF. DNA for the CDR3: TGTGCCAGCAGCCGCCGGGACCGGATCTACAATGAGCAGTTCTTC.

This clone was seen a handful of times. The chain uses TRBV9 and TRBJ1-5; no clear D gene. The CDR3 runs 14 residues. Germline V lookup: CDR1 SGDLS, CDR2 YYNGEE. V shed 3 bases and J shed 2 bases, with 9 bases lying between them. CDR3 DNA sequence: TGTGCCAGCAGCGCCGTCGGGGGCAATCAGCCCCAGCATTTT. Translating it yields CASSAVGGNQPQHF.

The V and J genes are TRBV12-5 and TRBJ1-6; D ambiguous. V was shortened by 5 bases and J by 3 bases, with 11 bases between the two germline ends. The CDR3 has 15 amino acids. Germline lookup yields CDR1 LGHNT and CDR2 FRNRAP. This CDR3 is CASGLAGFYNSPLHF. The CDR3 DNA reads as TGTGCTAGTGGTCTGGCGGGATTCTATAATTCACCCCTCCACTTT.

The V and J genes are TRBV11-2 and TRBJ2-1; 8 bases are shared with TRBD2. Per the germline V gene, CDR1 is SGHAT and CDR2 is FQNNGV. Trimming cost V 4 bases and J 7 bases; bases outside gene matches: 9. The CDR3 covers 15 residues. The CDR3, as DNA: TGTGCCAGCAGCTACAGGGTAGCGGGGAGTAATGAGCAGTTCTTC. Translated: CASSYRVAGSNEQFF.

V is TRBV19 and J is TRBJ2-7, with 8 nucleotides matching TRBD1. The CDR3 loop spans 14 amino acids. The germline V gene has CDR1 LNHDA and CDR2 SQIVND (reference sequence). The V segment lost 5 bases and the J segment 5 bases; nucleotides outside the gene matches: 8. The CDR3 sequence: CASSSQQGEDEQYF. In DNA form, the CDR3 reads TGTGCCAGTAGTTCTCAACAGGGGGAGGACGAGCAGTACTTC.

The gene calls are TRBV6-6 and TRBJ1-1, with 9 bases aligning to TRBD1. The CDR3 consists of 12 residues. Trimming cost V 7 bases and J 11 bases; bases outside gene matches: 8. Germline CDR1 MNHNY, CDR2 SVGAGI (reference sequence). CDR3 residues: CASITQGAGAFF. CDR3 sequence (DNA): TGTGCCAGCATCACACAGGGGGCGGGGGCTTTCTTT.

The rearrangement joins TRBV28 to TRBJ2-4; 9 bases line up with TRBD1. Germline V gene sequence: CDR1 MDHEN, CDR2 SYDVKM. This CDR3 is built from 16 residues. After removal of 7 bases from V and 0 bases from J, the junction contained 7 bases not matched to a gene. CDR3 sequence (DNA): TGTGCCAGCAAAGCCGGGACAGGGTTAGCCAAAAACATTCAGTACTTC. This translates into CASKAGTGLAKNIQYF.

The V call is TRBV28, the J call TRBJ1-2; no definite D call. This CDR3 has 14 amino acids. CDR1 and CDR2 (germline): MDHEN, SYDVKM. V lost 1 base to trimming and J lost 0 bases, with 6 bases between them. CDR3 region: CASSLLQTNYGYTF. The CDR3 bases are TGTGCCAGCAGTTTATTGCAGACTAACTATGGCTACACCTTC.